These T cell receptor beta chains were read from a single sample in a study of blood T cell repertoires in COVID-19. The data were produced by immunoSEQ multiplex PCR, yet TCRdb's version contains in-frame clones alone and is incomplete. Of more than 100,000 clones detected, roughly 88% appear once; the ten largest clones hold 2% to 2.5%. The sample comprised peripheral blood. These receptors all stem from a man between 65 and 85 years old with active COVID-19. The CDR3 runs from the conserved cysteine through the conserved F or W. The D gene is left open where the match is weak. Clone size is stated in some rows and not others, as once, few, many or a class when expanded.

V	D	size	length	J	DNA	CDR3
TRBV3-1/TRBV3-2	.	.	15	TRBJ2-2	TGTGCCAGCAGCCGCGCAGGGTCGAACACCGGGGAGCTGTTTTTT	CASSRAGSNTGELFF
TRBV28	TRBD2	.	16	TRBJ2-3	TGTGCCAGCAGTTTATCCGGGACTAGCGGCACAGATACGCAGTATTTT	CASSLSGTSGTDTQYF
TRBV29-1	TRBD2	.	14	TRBJ2-7	TGCAGCGCCGCCGGGACTAGCGGAAGGTACGAGCAGTACTTC	CSAAGTSGRYEQYF
TRBV5-1	.	.	13	TRBJ2-7	TGCGCCAGCAGCTTGGGGGCACTTTACGAGCAGTACTTC	CASSLGALYEQYF
TRBV4-3	.	.	18	TRBJ2-1	TGCGCCAGCAGCCCCCTCGAGGTTCTGGGACAAGGGAGCAATGAGCAGTTCTTC	CASSPLEVLGQGSNEQFF
TRBV12-3/TRBV12-4	.	.	13	TRBJ1-2	TGTGCCAGCAGTTCGGGCCCTCAGGGCGGCTACACCTTC	CASSSGPQGGYTF
TRBV9	.	.	13	TRBJ1-1	TGTGCCAGCACCCCCAGGGGTAGTCTGAAAGCTTTCTTT	CASTPRGSLKAFF
TRBV19	.	.	15	TRBJ2-7	TGTGCCAGTAGTCCTCGGAGTGGCGAGCCCTACGAGCAGTACTTC	CASSPRSGEPYEQYF
TRBV7-6	.	few	13	TRBJ1-1	TGTGCCAGCAGCCCGGGAGGGATCACTGAAGCTTTCTTT	CASSPGGITEAFF
TRBV28	.	.	14	TRBJ2-7	TGTGCCAGCAGTTTACGAGGTAGTTTTAGGGAGCAGTACTTC	CASSLRGSFREQYF
TRBV2	TRBD1	.	14	TRBJ1-1	TGTGCCAGCAGTGCGGGACAGGTTAGGGCTGAAGCTTTCTTT	CASSAGQVRAEAFF
TRBV4-2	TRBD2	.	16	TRBJ2-7	TGTGCCAGCAGCCCATCTAGCGGGAACTCTGTTTACGAGCAGTACTTC	CASSPSSGNSVYEQYF
TRBV1	.	.	17	TRBJ2-5	TGCACCAGCAGCCAAGATCTGGTAGCGCCGTTACAAGAGACCCAGTACTTC	CTSSQDLVAPLQETQYF
TRBV16	.	.	16	TRBJ1-5	TGTGCCAGCAGCCCCCGATCCCACAGGGGCAATCAGCCCCAGCATTTT	CASSPRSHRGNQPQHF
TRBV7-9	.	.	13	TRBJ1-2	TGTGCCAGCAGCGTACAGAGTAGCTATGGCTACACCTTC	CASSVQSSYGYTF
TRBV15	.	.	16	TRBJ1-4	TGTGCCACCAGCAGAGATTCGCAGGGGAATGGTGAAAAACTGTTTTTT	CATSRDSQGNGEKLFF
TRBV5-1	TRBD2	.	17	TRBJ2-5	TGCGCCAGCAGGAAGGGACTAGCGGGAGGTTTCCAAGAGACCCAGTACTTC	CASRKGLAGGFQETQYF
TRBV7-3	TRBD2	.	16	TRBJ2-7	TGTGCCAGCAGCTTATTCGGCGGGACTAGCTCCTACGAGCAGTACTTC	CASSLFGGTSSYEQYF
TRBV7-2	TRBD2	.	15	TRBJ2-7	TGTGCCAGCAGCTCCAGACTAGCGGGAGCGAGCGAGCAGTACTTC	CASSSRLAGASEQYF
TRBV7-9	.	.	15	TRBJ2-7	TGTGCCAGCAGCTTAGCGGGTCCAGGGGTTGGCGAGCAGTACTTC	CASSLAGPGVGEQYF
TRBV28	TRBD2	.	14	TRBJ2-5	TGTGCCAGCAGTGGCGGGACTAACCAAGAGACCCAGTACTTC	CASSGGTNQETQYF
TRBV5-8	TRBD1	.	13	TRBJ2-7	TGTGCCAGCAGAGAGGGGACAGAGGCTGAGCAGTACTTC	CASREGTEAEQYF
TRBV19	TRBD2	.	17	TRBJ2-1	TGTGCCAGTAGTCTGGCCGGGACTAGCGGCCCAAAGGGTGAGCAGTTCTTC	CASSLAGTSGPKGEQFF
TRBV3-1/TRBV3-2	.	few	16	TRBJ1-1	TGTGCCAGCAGCCACTATCTGCTGCAGGGCGTCACTGAAGCTTTCTTT	CASSHYLLQGVTEAFF
TRBV5-6	.	once	13	TRBJ1-5	TGTGCCAGCAGCTTAGGGGCCTATCAGCCCCAGCATTTT	CASSLGAYQPQHF
TRBV6-1	TRBD2	few	17	TRBJ2-2	TGTGCCAGCAGTGCCCGACTAGCGGGAGCCCCGACCGGGGAGCTGTTTTTT	CASSARLAGAPTGELFF
TRBV24-1	.	.	14	TRBJ2-3	TGTGCCACCAGTGATTGGACACGCACAGATACGCAGTATTTT	CATSDWTRTDTQYF
TRBV27	TRBD1	.	19	TRBJ2-7	TGTGCCAGCAGTCCTGGGCGGAGGACAGGGGGCGCCATGACCTACGAGCAGTACTTC	CASSPGRRTGGAMTYEQYF
TRBV7-9	TRBD2	.	15	TRBJ2-1	TGTGCCAGCAGCTTTCAAGGACTAGGGGCCAATGAGCAGTTCTTC	CASSFQGLGANEQFF
TRBV16	.	.	14	TRBJ2-1	TGTGCCAGCAGTCTACGGCGGGCTGACAATGAGCAGTTCTTC	CASSLRRADNEQFF
TRBV15	.	.	15	TRBJ1-1	TGTGCCACCAGCAGAGATTCACAGGGCGGCACTGAAGCTTTCTTT	CATSRDSQGGTEAFF
TRBV27	TRBD1	.	14	TRBJ1-5	TGTGCCAGCAGACCTACAGGGGCAAATCAGCCCCAGCATTTT	CASRPTGANQPQHF
TRBV7-8	TRBD2	.	17	TRBJ2-1	TGTGCCAGCAGCTTAGTCGCGGGACTAGCGGGGAGCAATGAGCAGTTCTTC	CASSLVAGLAGSNEQFF
TRBV28	.	few	15	TRBJ1-5	TGTGCCAGCATTGGGGGCACAGAGTGGAATCAGCCCCAGCATTTT	CASIGGTEWNQPQHF
TRBV14	TRBD2	.	16	TRBJ2-1	TGTGCCAGCAGCCACTTAGCGGGAATTTCTTACAATGAGCAGTTCTTC	CASSHLAGISYNEQFF
TRBV27	.	.	15	TRBJ2-7	TGTGCCAGCGAGGAGGGGGCACCAGATATCCACGAGCAGTACTTC	CASEEGAPDIHEQYF
TRBV4-2	.	.	12	TRBJ2-7	TGTGCCAGCAGCCATCCGAGCGGAGAGCAGTACTTC	CASSHPSGEQYF
TRBV18	.	once	17	TRBJ2-6	TGTGCCAGCTCACCAGTGGATTCTAGCTCTGGGGCCAACGTCCTGACTTTC	CASSPVDSSSGANVLTF
TRBV11-2	TRBD1	.	15	TRBJ2-7	TGTGCCAGCAGAGCTGCCGGGACAGGGCTGTACGAGCAGTACTTC	CASRAAGTGLYEQYF
TRBV5-8	.	.	13	TRBJ1-5	TGTGCCAGCAGCCGGGGGGCAGGGCAGCCCCAGCATTTT	CASSRGAGQPQHF
TRBV5-4	.	.	13	TRBJ1-5	TGTGCCAGCAGCTTAGGCGGGGGTCAGCCCCAGCATTTT	CASSLGGGQPQHF